The 28 T cell receptor beta chains listed next were all sequenced from one sample in a study of shared clonotypes between healthy human individuals. Data came from immunoSEQ multiplex PCR; TCRdb stores just in-frame clones and leaves some out. The sample lists 2 million to 2.5 million clones; approximately 95% were seen once. The sample taken for sequencing was naive CD4+ T cells from PBMCs. Subset: CD45RA+ positively selected. The receptors were sampled from a man in his late teens or twenties in good health. Some clones in this sample may be carry-over from other donors' samples.

This clone was recorded only once. The chain couples TRBV9 to TRBJ1-4; no reliable D call. Trimming cost V 4 bases and J 8 bases, with 15 bases left between them. Germline V gene data show CDR1 as SGDLS and CDR2 as YYNGEE. The CDR3 is made up of 14 amino acids. The CDR3 sequence is CASSPRSAGEKLFF. CDR3 nucleotide sequence: TGTGCCAGCAGCCCCCGTTCGGCTGGGGAAAAACTGTTTTTT. The entire variable domain, with the rest obtained from reference TRBV9 and TRBJ1-4, is as follows: DSGVTQTPKHLITATGQRVTLRCSPRSGDLSVYWYQQSLDQGLQFLIQYYNGEERAKGNILERFSAQQFPDLHSELNLSSLELGDSALYFCASSPRSAGEKLFFGSGTQLSVL.

The chain couples TRBV5-5 to TRBJ1-5; D is undetermined. Trimming removed 0 bases at V and 1 base at J, with 11 bases between. Germline V gives CDR1 SGHKS, CDR2 YYEKEE (reference sequence). CDR3 length equals 16 residues. CDR3 sequence reads: CASSLAGSVSNQPQHF. The CDR3 DNA reads TGTGCCAGCAGCTTGGCGGGCAGCGTCAGCAATCAGCCCCAGCATTTT.

V is TRBV5-1 and J is TRBJ1-2; 8 nucleotides agree with TRBD1. This CDR3 contains 16 residues. After removal of 0 bases from V and 3 bases from J, the junction contained 7 bases not matched to a gene. Germline V gives CDR1 SGHRS, CDR2 YFSETQ. This chain's CDR3 is CASSLGGQARDYGYTF. The CDR3 coding sequence is TGCGCCAGCAGCTTGGGGGGACAGGCGAGGGACTATGGCTACACCTTC.

This chain joins TRBV5-4 and TRBJ2-7, with 8 bases that match TRBD2. The J segment lost 2 bases and the V segment lost 4 bases, leaving 8 bases of the junction unmatched. Germline-derived CDR1 and CDR2 are SGHNT and YYREEE (reference sequence). This CDR3 has 15 amino acids. The CDR3 coding sequence is TGTGCCAGCAGCAAGGAGCGGGGGAGCCCCTACGAGCAGTACTTC. Its protein is CASSKERGSPYEQYF.

This clone came up a few times. The rearrangement joins TRBV28 to TRBJ1-5; possibly TRBD1 for D (5 bases). Germline V CDR1 and CDR2: MDHEN, SYDVKM. V was cut by 6 bases and J by 9 bases, with 18 bases left in between. The CDR3 runs 14 residues. In DNA form, the CDR3 reads TGTGCCAGCAGCTCCTCCTCAGGGAAGGCGCCCCAGCATTTT. Its translation is CASSSSSGKAPQHF.

This rearrangement joins TRBV30 to TRBJ1-3; D is unclear. The germline CDR1 and CDR2 sequences are GTSNPN and SVGIG (reference sequence). The V end was cut by 0 bases, the J end by 1 base, with 10 bases between. CDR3 size: 15 residues. DNA of the CDR3: TGTGCCTGGAGTGTTGGCAGCAATTCTGGAAACACCATATATTTT. Amino acid sequence: CAWSVGSNSGNTIYF. Looking up the rest from reference TRBV30 and TRBJ1-3 gives the full variable domain: SQTIHQWPATLVQPVGSPLSLECTVEGTSNPNLYWYRQAAGRGLQLLFYSVGIGQISSEVPQNLSASRPQDRQFILSSKKLLLSDSGFYLCAWSVGSNSGNTIYFGEGSWLTVV.

This rearrangement joins TRBV4-3 to TRBJ1-3, with D unclear. The CDR3 runs to 15 residues. Germline CDR1 LGHNA, CDR2 YSLEER. Trimming removed 1 base at V and 0 bases at J, with 7 bases between. The CDR3 nucleotides read TGCGCCAGCAGCCAAGGGAGTCTCTCTGGAAACACCATATATTTT. This encodes CASSQGSLSGNTIYF.

This chain uses TRBV6-5 with TRBJ2-7; D not resolved. Looked up from germline, CDR1 is MNHEY and CDR2 is SVGAGI. The CDR3 runs 13 residues. V was cut by 7 bases and J by 1 base, with 11 bases left in between. The CDR3 protein is CASKEGRSYEQYF. CDR3 nucleotide sequence: TGTGCCAGCAAAGAAGGACGGTCCTACGAGCAGTACTTC.

The chain is built from TRBV11-2 and TRBJ2-3, with 9 bases fitting TRBD2. In germline, CDR1 is SGHAT, CDR2 FQNNGV. This CDR3 contains 17 residues. The trim removed 0 bases at V and 6 bases at J, leaving 10 bases unmatched. The CDR3 region is CASSLDPGLAGRDTQYF. The CDR3 region has the DNA TGTGCCAGCAGCTTAGACCCTGGGCTAGCGGGAAGGGATACGCAGTATTTT. Based on the CDR3 plus reference TRBV11-2 and TRBJ2-3, the full variable domain is EAGVAQSPRYKIIEKRQSVAFWCNPISGHATLYWYQQILGQGPKLLIQFQNNGVVDDSQLPKDRFSAERLKGVDSTLKIQPAKLEDSAVYLCASSLDPGLAGRDTQYFGPGTRLTVL.

This chain joins TRBV30 and TRBJ2-7, with TRBD1 identical over 11 bases. V dropped 8 bases and J dropped 7; count of bases not matched to a gene: 10. Per germline, CDR1 GTSNPN and CDR2 SVGIG (reference sequence). CDR3 length equals 13 residues. The CDR3 sequence: CAGTGQGAREQYF. DNA for the CDR3: TGTGCCGGAACCGGACAGGGGGCGCGAGAGCAGTACTTC.

This sequence joins TRBV7-2 and TRBJ2-7, with D possibly being TRBD1 or TRBD2 (6 bases each). In germline, CDR1 is SGHTA, CDR2 FQGNSA. CDR3 length: 16 residues. Trimming took 0 bases from V and 4 from J, leaving 16 bases between them. The CDR3 loop is CASSLAQRGAGYEQYF. The CDR3 bases are TGTGCCAGCAGCTTAGCACAGAGGGGGGCCGGATACGAGCAGTACTTC.

The gene calls are TRBV7-2 and TRBJ2-3; TRBD2 aligns across 7 bases. Germline V CDR1 and CDR2: SGHTA, FQGNSA. The CDR3 sequence is 14 residues long. V lost 3 bases, J lost 4 bases, and 4 bases stayed unmatched. The CDR3 nucleotides are TGTGCCAGCAGCTTTGGGGGAGGGTCAGATACGCAGTATTTT. Protein: CASSFGGGSDTQYF.

Concerning this clone itself: This same CDR3 is encoded by further DNA sequences in the sample. V and J are TRBV5-1 and TRBJ1-5; possibly TRBD1 for D (5 bases). V was shortened by 2 bases and J by 7 bases, with 10 bases between the two germline ends. The germline V gene encodes CDR1 SGHRS and CDR2 YFSETQ. This CDR3 contains 13 residues. Written as DNA, the CDR3 is TGCGCCAGCAGCTTCGGGGGGGACCAGCCCCAGCATTTT. It encodes CASSFGGDQPQHF.

In nucleotides, the CDR3 is TGTGCCAGCAGTTTATCCTTAGCGGGAGGCCAGCAGGAGCAGTACTTC. It codes for CASSLSLAGGQQEQYF. The chain has TRBV28 and TRBJ2-7; 10 bases are a match to TRBD2. CDR3 length equals 16 residues. Per germline, CDR1 MDHEN and CDR2 SYDVKM. The ends lost 1 base at V and 7 bases at J; junction bases unmatched: 10.

The chain is built from TRBV11-2 and TRBJ2-3; 12 bases match TRBD2. Germline V gene data show CDR1 as SGHAT and CDR2 as FQNNGV. Losses at the gene ends were 4 bases for V and 7 bases for J; bases not matched to a gene: 15. There are 18 residues in the CDR3. CDR3 DNA: TGTGCCAGCAGCTCGATACTAGCGGGAGGACCTCCACACCATACGCAGTATTTT. This translates into CASSSILAGGPPHHTQYF.

The J gene is TRBJ1-1, the V gene TRBV6-1, with 7 bases identical to TRBD1. The ends lost 5 bases at V and 4 bases at J; junction bases unmatched: 7. The CDR3 covers 14 residues. Germline assignment: CDR1 MNHNS and CDR2 SASEGT. The CDR3 sequence is CASSPTGTLTEAFF. CDR3 DNA sequence: TGTGCCAGCAGTCCGACAGGGACCCTCACTGAAGCTTTCTTT.

To note about this clone: The sample contains more than one DNA sequence encoding this CDR3. J is TRBJ1-2 and V is TRBV28; D unclear. Trimming shortened V by 3 bases and J by 2 bases, and 7 bases separated the two germline ends. The CDR3 is 13 amino acids. Looked up from germline, CDR1 is MDHEN and CDR2 is SYDVKM. In DNA, the CDR3 is TGTGCCAGCAGTTTCCGGGCAAACTATGGCTACACCTTC. Protein product: CASSFRANYGYTF.

The V and J genes are TRBV5-4 and TRBJ2-1; 9 bases are a match to TRBD1. CDR1 and CDR2 (germline): SGHNT, YYREEE (reference sequence). The CDR3 has 20 amino acids. With 4 bases clipped from V and 0 bases from J, the junction kept 17 bases outside the gene matches. In DNA form, the CDR3 reads TGTGCCAGCAGCCGACTAGACAGGGGGGTACTGGGCAGCTCCTACAATGAGCAGTTCTTC. It encodes CASSRLDRGVLGSSYNEQFF. Using reference TRBV5-4 and TRBJ2-1 for the parts outside the CDR3, the full variable domain is ETGVTQSPTHLIKTRGQQVTLRCSSQSGHNTVSWYQQALGQGPQFIFQYYREEENGRGNFPPRFSGLQFPNYSSELNVNALELDDSALYLCASSRLDRGVLGSSYNEQFFGPGTRLTVL.

This sequence joins TRBV7-2 and TRBJ1-2; D gene uncertain. CDR3 length: 13 amino acids. In germline, CDR1 is SGHTA, CDR2 FQGNSA. Trimming stripped 1 base from V and 2 bases from J, with 5 bases between. DNA of the CDR3: TGTGCCAGCAGCTTAGATCTAAACTATGGCTACACCTTC. It specifies CASSLDLNYGYTF.

This clone was detected only once. The chain joins TRBV7-2 to TRBJ2-1; TRBD1 agrees at 10 bases. The CDR3 contains 17 residues. Germline CDR1 is SGHTA and CDR2 is FQGNSA. The V gene end was trimmed by 3 bases and the J gene end by 7 bases; junction bases not matched to a gene: 12. CDR3 amino acids: CASSFLGGQGKRNEQFF. As DNA, the CDR3 is TGTGCCAGCAGCTTTTTAGGGGGACAGGGGAAACGGAATGAGCAGTTCTTC.

This clone was recorded once. The chain recombines TRBV28 with TRBJ1-2; TRBD1 matches at 7 bases. Germline V gene data show CDR1 as MDHEN and CDR2 as SYDVKM. The CDR3 has 16 residues. V lost 4 bases and J lost 4; bases outside the gene matches: 12. CDR3 sequence reads: CASSSTGEYPIYGYTF. Here the CDR3 DNA reads TGTGCCAGCAGTTCCACAGGGGAGTACCCCATCTATGGCTACACCTTC.

The J gene is TRBJ1-1, the V gene TRBV5-1, with a tentative D call TRBD1 (6 bases). The V and J ends lost 1 base and 2 bases respectively, with 15 bases between them. The CDR3 has 16 residues. CDR1 SGHRS and CDR2 YFSETQ come from the germline V gene. The CDR3 here is CASSLTGGRKNTEAFF. The DNA of the CDR3 is TGCGCCAGCAGCTTGACCGGGGGGCGGAAAAACACTGAAGCTTTCTTT.

The gene calls are TRBV11-2 and TRBJ1-5; D may be TRBD1 (6 bases). The CDR3 runs 15 residues. Germline CDR1 is SGHAT and CDR2 is FQNNGV. V lost 4 bases and J lost 6, with 16 bases in between. CDR3 in amino acids: CASSYTAGAPQPQHF. CDR3 sequence (DNA): TGTGCCAGCAGCTATACGGCGGGGGCCCCTCAGCCCCAGCATTTT.

The chain recombines TRBV13 with TRBJ2-3, with 10 bases that match TRBD2. The length of the CDR3 is 16 residues. Germline values: CDR1 PRHDT, CDR2 FYEKMQ (reference sequence). Trimming took 7 bases from V and 2 from J; bases not matched to a gene: 9. The CDR3 bases are TGTGCCAGCACTTCTCACGGACTAGCGGCCACAGATACGCAGTATTTT. It encodes CASTSHGLAATDTQYF.

The chain links TRBV11-2 to TRBJ2-3, with 7 bases aligning to TRBD1. Germline V CDR1 and CDR2: SGHAT, FQNNGV. The CDR3 covers 15 residues. V dropped 3 bases and J dropped 5; count of bases not matched to a gene: 8. This CDR3 reads CASSFRRAGGDTQYF. The CDR3 bases are TGTGCCAGCAGCTTCCGGCGGGCAGGGGGAGATACGCAGTATTTT.

This chain joins TRBV5-4 and TRBJ2-2; D ambiguous. From germline, CDR1 is SGHNT and CDR2 YYREEE (reference sequence). This CDR3 contains 15 residues. Trimming removed 4 bases from V and 0 bases from J, with 10 bases in between. The CDR3 region has the DNA TGTGCCAGCAGCGATAGGACGGCGAACACCGGGGAGCTGTTTTTT. Amino acids: CASSDRTANTGELFF. The whole variable domain, remainder taken from reference TRBV5-4 and TRBJ2-2, is ETGVTQSPTHLIKTRGQQVTLRCSSQSGHNTVSWYQQALGQGPQFIFQYYREEENGRGNFPPRFSGLQFPNYSSELNVNALELDDSALYLCASSDRTANTGELFFGEGSRLTVL.

The chain employs TRBV18 and TRBJ1-1; 7 bases line up with TRBD1. The CDR3 contains 14 residues. V shed 5 bases and J 0 bases; nucleotides not matched to a gene: 3. Germline V lookup: CDR1 KGHSH, CDR2 LQKENI. For the CDR3, the DNA is TGTGCCAGCTCAGACAGGGAGGTGAACACTGAAGCTTTCTTT. Amino acids: CASSDREVNTEAFF.

In this sample, this clone turned up a few times. V and J are TRBV9 and TRBJ2-1, with TRBD1 identical over 7 bases. Germline V gene lookup returns CDR1 SGDLS and CDR2 YYNGEE. The CDR3 has 15 residues. V lost 3 bases and J lost 5; bases outside the gene matches: 8. Written as DNA, the CDR3 is TGTGCCAGCAGCGCCGACGGGGACAGCAACAATGAGCAGTTCTTC. Its protein is CASSADGDSNNEQFF.